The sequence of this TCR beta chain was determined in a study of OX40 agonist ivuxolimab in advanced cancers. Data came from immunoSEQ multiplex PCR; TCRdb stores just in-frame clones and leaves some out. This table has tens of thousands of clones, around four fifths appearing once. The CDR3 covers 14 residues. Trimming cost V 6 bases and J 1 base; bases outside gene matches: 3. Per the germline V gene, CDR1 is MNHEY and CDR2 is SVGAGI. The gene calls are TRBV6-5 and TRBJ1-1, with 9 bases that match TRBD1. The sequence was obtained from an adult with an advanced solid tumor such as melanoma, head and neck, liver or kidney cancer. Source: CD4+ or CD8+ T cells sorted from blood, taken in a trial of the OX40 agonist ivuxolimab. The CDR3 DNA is TGTGCCAGCAGACAGGGGGCGCAGAACACTGAAGCTTTCTTT. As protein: CASRQGAQNTEAFF.